These 21 T cell receptor beta chains share one sample of origin, sequenced in a study of tumor and adjacent non-tumor tissue in lung cancer. This sample's RNA came from whole unsorted tissue. The library came from three nested PCR rounds adapted from ARM-PCR protocols. TCRdb re-called the multiplex PCR reads with MiXCR, one entry per CDR3 protein. Found here are 84,000 or so distinct CDR3 sequences, about 66% of them singletons; the top ten hold roughly 15%. Sequencing used lung tumor tissue. The receptors originated from a man between 65 and 85 years old with non-small cell lung cancer.

The rearrangement uses TRBV28 and TRBJ2-5; 8 bases are a match to TRBD2. V gave up 5 bases and J gave up 4 bases; unmatched junction bases: 6. The CDR3 is 14 residues long. Germline V gene data show CDR1 as MDHEN and CDR2 as SYDVKM. CDR3 sequence reads: CASSGTSFRETQYF. The CDR3 DNA reads as TGTGCCAGCAGTGGGACTAGTTTTCGAGAGACCCAGTACTTC.

With respect to this clonotype: With a much larger clone just one base away, this may be a read error. The chain links TRBV29-1 to TRBJ2-4; 12 positions agree with TRBD2. The V segment lost 4 bases and the J segment 8 bases; nucleotides outside the gene matches: 6. The germline gives CDR1 SQVTM, CDR2 ANQGSEA. The CDR3 is 14 amino acids. The CDR3 is CSVGSSGRGDIQYF. CDR3 sequence (DNA): TGCAGCGTTGGGTCTAGCGGGAGGGGGGACATTCAGTACTTC. The variable domain in full, with the rest retrieved from reference TRBV29-1 and TRBJ2-4, is SAVISQKPSRDICQRGTSLTIQCQVDSQVTMMFWYRQQPGQSLTLIATANQGSEATYESGFVIDKFPISRPNLTFSTLTVSNMSPEDSSIYLCSVGSSGRGDIQYFGAGTRLSVL.

Turning to this clonotype: Just one base apart from a much larger clone, this may be a read error. The gene calls are TRBV28 and TRBJ2-7, with 11 bases identical to TRBD2. The CDR3 has 15 residues. Germline lookup yields CDR1 MDHEN and CDR2 SYDVKM. As DNA, the CDR3 is TGTGCCAGCAGTCCCGGGACTAGCGGTTACTACAAGCAGTACTTC. Encoded protein: CASSPGTSGYYKQYF.

This clonotype was observed a few times. No conserved phenylalanine or tryptophan is present at the end of the CDR3, so a read error is the likely explanation. CDR3 sequence reads: CASSSPGGNCNEQFY. As DNA, the CDR3 is TGTGCCAGCAGCTCCCCCGGGGGCAACTGCAATGAGCAGTTCTAC. The chain combines TRBV7-9 with TRBJ2-1, with D perhaps assigned TRBD1 or TRBD2 (6 bases each). Germline lookup yields CDR1 SEHNR and CDR2 FQNEAQ (reference sequence). The CDR3 runs 15 residues. The germline V and J ends were trimmed by 4 bases and 6 bases, with 16 bases remaining between them.

This clonotype was seen only a few times. The chain is built from TRBV28 and TRBJ1-5, with TRBD1 as a possible D gene (6 bases). The V gene lost 7 bases and the J gene lost 5 bases, with 21 bases spanning the gap. The CDR3 length is 16 residues. Germline CDR1 reads MDHEN; CDR2 reads SYDVKM. DNA for the CDR3: TGTGCCAGCACTACGTACCGACAGGAGAGTTATCAGCCCCAGCATTTT. It is translated as CASTTYRQESYQPQHF.

This clonotype was recorded a few times. V gene TRBV6-5 combines with J gene TRBJ2-7; weak D call: TRBD1 (5 bases). This CDR3 is built from 12 residues. Germline values: CDR1 MNHEY, CDR2 SVGAGI. The CDR3 reads CASQGWTYEQYF. The CDR3 region has the DNA TGTGCTAGTCAGGGTTGGACCTACGAGCAGTACTTC.

This clonotype was seen a handful of times. The junction departs from the called germline gene at one end, perhaps through a read error. The V and J genes are TRBV11-3 and TRBJ2-1, with a tentative D call TRBD1 (5 bases). Germline values: CDR1 SGHNT, CDR2 YENEEA. CDR3 length equals 13 residues. Written as DNA, the CDR3 is TGTGCCTGCAGCTTAGGGGCGGTTAATGAGCAGTTCTTC. It yields the protein CACSLGAVNEQFF.

In regard to this clonotype: Relative to the germline gene, one junction end is altered; a read error may explain this. The gene calls are TRBV11-2 and TRBJ2-1, with unresolved D. Germline V gives CDR1 SGHAT, CDR2 FQNNGV. CDR3 size: 13 residues. The CDR3 bases are TGTGTCAGCAGCCCATTGAGAAATAATGAGCAGTTCTTC. This sequence encodes CVSSPLRNNEQFF. The whole variable domain, remainder taken from reference TRBV11-2 and TRBJ2-1, is EAGVAQSPRYKIIEKRQSVAFWCNPISGHATLYWYQQILGQGPKLLIQFQNNGVVDDSQLPKDRFSAERLKGVDSTLKIQPAKLEDSAVYLCVSSPLRNNEQFFGPGTRLTVL.

This clonotype occurred many times. This chain's CDR3 is CSVGQGADYGYTF. The DNA for the CDR3 is TGCAGCGTTGGACAGGGGGCGGACTATGGCTACACCTTC. V usage is TRBV29-1 and J usage is TRBJ1-2; 10 bases align to TRBD1. CDR3 length equals 13 residues. V trimming: 4 bases; J trimming: 3 bases; junction bases outside the gene matches: 2. Germline CDR1 reads SQVTM; CDR2 reads ANQGSEA.

About this clonotype itself: Compared with germline, one end of the junction differs, possibly owing to a read error. This chain joins TRBV5-6 and TRBJ1-5; unclear D gene. There are 15 residues in the CDR3. Germline CDR1 SGHDT, CDR2 YYEEEE. CDR3 nucleotide sequence: TGTGCCAGCAGCTTGGGGATGATTAGCAATCAGTCCCATCATTTT. Translation: CASSLGMISNQSHHF.

J is TRBJ1-4 and V is TRBV5-5; unclear D gene. The CDR3 runs to 14 residues. The V end lost 2 bases, the J end lost 8 bases, and 13 bases lay between the germline ends. CDR1 is SGHKS and CDR2 is YYEKEE in the germline V gene (reference sequence). This chain's CDR3 is CASSLSLLGEKLFF. In nucleotides, the CDR3 is TGTGCCAGCAGCTTATCCCTCCTAGGGGAAAAACTGTTTTTT.

Remarks on this clonotype: Given a much more abundant clone one base away, this may be a read error. The genes are TRBV5-1 and TRBJ1-6; D gene ambiguous. The germline gives CDR1 SGHRS, CDR2 YFSETQ. This CDR3 is built from 15 residues. The CDR3 loop is CASSLRSSYNSPFHF. In DNA, the CDR3 is TGCGCCAGCAGCTTGAGAAGCTCCTATAATTCACCCTTCCACTTT.

This clonotype was observed a single time. Relative to the germline gene, one junction end is altered; a read error may explain this. This chain connects TRBV12-3 or TRBV12-4 to TRBJ2-3; no clear D. CDR3 length: 14 residues. The CDR3 sequence is CAGSFAVTTDTQYF. DNA of the CDR3: TGTGCCGGCAGTTTTGCGGTAACCACAGATACGCAGTATTTC.

This clonotype was detected once. A read error may be the cause here, since a much bigger clone is one base away. The J gene is TRBJ2-7, the V gene TRBV14, with 9 bases that match TRBD1. The germline V gene has CDR1 SGHDN and CDR2 FVKESK. The CDR3 contains 13 residues. The CDR3 region is CTSSPSNRGPQYF. The CDR3 DNA is TGTACCAGCAGCCCTTCAAACAGGGGGCCGCAGTACTTC. The full variable domain, in which reference TRBV14 and TRBJ2-7 provide the parts outside the CDR3, is EAGVTQFPSHSVIEKGQTVTLRCDPISGHDNLYWYRRVMGKEIKFLLHFVKESKQDESGMPNNRFLAERTGGTYSTLKVQPAELEDSGVYFCTSSPSNRGPQYFGPGTRLTVT.

The rearrangement links TRBV10-3 to TRBJ2-5; either TRBD1 or TRBD2 may supply D (5 bases each). CDR1 is ENHRY, CDR2 SYGVKD, per germline. Trimming stripped 6 bases from V and 2 bases from J, with 19 bases between. The CDR3 covers 16 residues. CDR3 nucleotides: TGTGCCATCAGCGGATTGAGGGGCTTAGGTCAAGAGACCCAGTACTTC. It translates to CAISGLRGLGQETQYF.

The rearrangement joins TRBV5-1 to TRBJ2-2, with TRBD1 as a possible D gene (6 bases). The germline V gene has CDR1 SGHRS and CDR2 YFSETQ. This CDR3 is 15 amino acids long. With 3 bases removed from V and 6 bases from J, the gap between germline ends came to 15 bases. The CDR3 here is CASSSGATPPGELFF. The CDR3 region has the DNA TGCGCCAGCAGCTCAGGGGCCACCCCCCCCGGGGAGCTGTTTTTT.

The chain is built from TRBV28 and TRBJ1-1; 7 nucleotides agree with TRBD1. From germline, CDR1 is MDHEN and CDR2 SYDVKM. V lost 5 bases to trimming and J lost 1 base; unmatched junction nucleotides: 4. The CDR3 has 14 residues. CDR3 protein: CASSPTGRNTEAFF. The CDR3 DNA is TGTGCCAGCAGTCCGACAGGGAGGAACACTGAAGCTTTCTTT. Full variable domain (remainder filled in from reference TRBV28 and TRBJ1-1): DVKVTQSSRYLVKRTGEKVFLECVQDMDHENMFWYRQDPGLGLRLIYFSYDVKMKEKGDIPEGYSVSREKKERFSLILESASTNQTSMYLCASSPTGRNTEAFFGQGTRLTVV.

On this clonotype itself: The junction does not match germline at one end; this may be a read error. The rearrangement joins TRBV4-2 to TRBJ1-2; D is unresolved. Germline V lookup: CDR1 LGHNA, CDR2 YNFKEQ. This CDR3 region has 14 residues. The CDR3 reads CASNQASRGYGYTF. The CDR3 DNA reads TGTGCCAGCAACCAAGCATCCCGAGGCTATGGCTACACCTTC.

Concerning this clonotype: Germline is not matched at one junction end, which may reflect a read error. The chain combines TRBV13 with TRBJ2-5, with D perhaps matching TRBD1 (5 bases). Germline CDR1 and CDR2: PRHDT and FYEKMQ (reference sequence). The CDR3 has 14 residues. CDR3 sequence reads: CASSFLRGQEIQCF. CDR3 nucleotides: TGTGCGAGCAGCTTCTTAAGGGGCCAAGAGATCCAGTGCTTC.

Concerning this clonotype: A read error may explain this, as a much larger clone is one base away. The genes are TRBV6-2 or TRBV6-3 and TRBJ2-5; D gene ambiguous. This CDR3 spans 11 amino acids. Germline CDR1 reads MNHEY; CDR2 reads SVGEGT. The CDR3 nucleotides read TGTACCAGCAGCCTACTCGGCACCCAGTACTTC. Translated, it gives CTSSLLGTQYF.

The sample holds a few counts of this clonotype. This chain joins TRBV7-8 and TRBJ1-5; 10 nucleotides align to TRBD1. The CDR3 has 15 amino acids. V lost 6 bases and J lost 6; bases outside the gene matches: 8. Germline lookup yields CDR1 SGHVS and CDR2 FQNEAQ. In DNA form, the CDR3 reads TGTGCCAGCAGGCCCGGGACAGGGGCAATTCAGCCCCAGCATTTT. Protein: CASRPGTGAIQPQHF.